This is a list of T cell receptor beta chains from one sample in a study of blood T cells in healthy people across ages. TCRdb ran MiXCR on the 5' RACE reads and lists one entry per CDR3 protein. The sample contains roughly 730,000 distinct CDR3 sequences, roughly 56% of which appear only once. The sequencing sample was made of blood. These receptors all stem from a man in his forties in good health. CDR3s include the opening cysteine and the closing phenylalanine or tryptophan. The order of the fields is CDR3 length, clone size, D gene, V gene, J gene, CDR3 DNA, CDR3 protein. A D gene is named only where the DNA matches it firmly. Expanded clones are given a class, and other clones once, few, many or no size at all.

>15|few|-|TRBV3-1|TRBJ1-2
TGTGCCAGCAGCCAAGATGGGAGGGGAGACTATGGCTACACCTTC
CASSQDGRGDYGYTF
>14|-|-|TRBV6-5|TRBJ1-2
TGTGCCAGCCACCCCGGGGGTCTCACAAGTGGCTACACCTTC
CASHPGGLTSGYTF
>16|once|TRBD2|TRBV12-3/TRBV12-4|TRBJ2-7
TGTGCCAGCAGCCCTGGGACTAGCGGGAGTCACAATGAGCAGTACTTC
CASSPGTSGSHNEQYF
>16|-|-|TRBV9|TRBJ1-1
TGTGCCAGCAGCTTCCACCGGGACACACTGAACACTGAAGCTTTCTTT
CASSFHRDTLNTEAFF
>13|-|-|TRBV11-2|TRBJ1-2
TGTGCCAGCAGCTATCCGAGGGGACATCCCGACACCTTC
CASSYPRGHPDTF
>14|-|-|TRBV3-1|TRBJ2-1
TGTGCCAGCAGCCAAGTAAGGGGGAGTCATGAGCAGTTCTTC
CASSQVRGSHEQFF
>13|few|-|TRBV4-3|TRBJ2-7
TGCGCCAGCAGCCAAGGAAGGCTTTACGAGCAGTACTTC
CASSQGRLYEQYF
>17|many|-|TRBV5-1|TRBJ2-3
TGCGCCAGCAGCTTGAGGGGTGGGGCAGCTCGCACAGATACGCAGTATTTT
CASSLRGGAARTDTQYF
>18|-|TRBD1|TRBV27|TRBJ2-6
TGTGCCAGCAGTCAATCGACAGGGTTTGGATCTGGGGCCAACGTCCTGACTTTC
CASSQSTGFGSGANVLTF
>11|-|-|TRBV28|TRBJ1-2
TGTGCCAGCAGCTACACAGATGGCTACACCTTC
CASSYTDGYTF
>15|-|-|TRBV6-2/TRBV6-3|TRBJ2-4
TGTGCCAGCAGCAGCGTCGATATAGCCAAAAACATTCAGTACTTC
CASSSVDIAKNIQYF
>13|few|-|TRBV20-1|TRBJ2-7
TGCAGTGCTAGCGGCGCCGGATCCTACGAGCAGTACTTC
CSASGAGSYEQYF
>14|-|-|TRBV11-1|TRBJ2-2
TGTGCCAGCAGAAAGACTAAGGTGCCCGGGGAGCTGTTTTTT
CASRKTKVPGELFF
>14|-|-|TRBV7-2|TRBJ1-2
TGTGCCAGCAGCTCCGGACTGATTAACTATGGCTACACCTTC
CASSSGLINYGYTF
>15|-|TRBD2|TRBV20-1|TRBJ2-7
TGCAGTGCTAGAGATCGGGCTAGCGGGAAGTACGAGCAGTACTTC
CSARDRASGKYEQYF